Listed below are T cell receptor beta chains from one sample, sequenced in a study of blood T cell repertoires in COVID-19. Sequenced by immunoSEQ multiplex PCR; TCRdb stores in-frame clones only, minus some. The sample holds under 250,000 clones, approximately 80% seen once. The sequenced material came from peripheral blood. Source of these receptors: a woman in her 70s with acute or convalescent COVID-19. CDR3s include the opening cysteine and the closing phenylalanine or tryptophan. The D gene is left open where the match is weak. A clone size is listed for some rows: how often the clone was seen (once, few, many), or a class if it is expanded.

D gene,J gene,clone size,V gene,CDR3 DNA,CDR3 protein
NA,TRBJ2-1,NA,TRBV6-5,TGTGCCAGCACCATTCAGGGCCCTGAGCAGTTCTTC,CASTIQGPEQFF
TRBD1,TRBJ2-5,few,TRBV4-1,TGCGCCAGCAGCCAAGGGGACAGCCACGTAGAGACCCAGTACTTC,CASSQGDSHVETQYF
TRBD1,TRBJ1-1,NA,TRBV6-5,TGTGCCAGCGGACAGGATGCGAACACTGAAGCTTTCTTT,CASGQDANTEAFF
NA,TRBJ2-1,NA,TRBV5-1,TGCGCCAGCAGCTTGGAGACATTCAATGAGCAGTTCTTC,CASSLETFNEQFF
TRBD2,TRBJ2-1,few,TRBV7-2,TGTGCCAGCAGCTTTTTAGGTCGGACTAGCCTCGCCTACAATGAGCAGTTCTTC,CASSFLGRTSLAYNEQFF
NA,TRBJ1-2,once,TRBV2,TGTGCCAGCAGAATTAACAGGGAGGGTGGCTACACCTTC,CASRINREGGYTF
TRBD1,TRBJ1-2,NA,TRBV7-2,TGTGCCAGCAGCTTAGAACGGACAGGGTTTATCCCGAATGGCTACACCTTC,CASSLERTGFIPNGYTF
TRBD1,TRBJ1-2,few,TRBV4-3,TGCGCCAGCAGCCGGGGGGACAGGGGTGTCTATGGCTACACCTTC,CASSRGDRGVYGYTF
TRBD1,TRBJ1-2,NA,TRBV29-1,TGCAGCGTTGGAACAGGGGAGAGGGGCTACACCTTC,CSVGTGERGYTF
TRBD1,TRBJ2-5,NA,TRBV7-9,TGTGCCAGCAGCTTCTGGGACAGGGTACAAGAGACCCAGTACTTC,CASSFWDRVQETQYF
TRBD1,TRBJ2-7,NA,TRBV5-1,TGCGCCAGCAAAGCCGGGACAGCCTACGAGCAGTACTTC,CASKAGTAYEQYF
NA,TRBJ2-2,once,TRBV18,TGTGCCAGCTCACCACCGGGCGACACCGGGGAGCTGTTTTTT,CASSPPGDTGELFF
NA,TRBJ2-5,NA,TRBV24-1,TGTGCCACCAGTGATTCCCCGGGGAGCCAAGAGACCCAGTACTTC,CATSDSPGSQETQYF
TRBD1,TRBJ2-3,NA,TRBV10-2,TGCGCCAGCACTCCAGGGGGCGCAGATACGCAGTATTTT,CASTPGGADTQYF
TRBD1,TRBJ1-2,few,TRBV28,TGTGCCAGCAGTGAAGGGGGACAGGGGGCGGGAGGCTACACCTTC,CASSEGGQGAGGYTF
TRBD1,TRBJ2-6,NA,TRBV27,TGTGCCGGAGACAGGGGGCCAATTAACTTCTCTGGGGCCAACGTCCTGACTTTC,CAGDRGPINFSGANVLTF
NA,TRBJ1-2,NA,TRBV7-8,TGTGCCAGCAGCTTGGACAGTCTCTATGGCTACACCTTC,CASSLDSLYGYTF
NA,TRBJ2-7,few,TRBV5-1,TGCGCCAGCAGACAGGACCTCCGAGGAAACGAGCAGTACTTC,CASRQDLRGNEQYF
NA,TRBJ2-7,NA,TRBV7-2,TGTGCCAGCAGCTTAGTTACTGGGGCAGGGGCTGCCTACGAGCAGTACTTC,CASSLVTGAGAAYEQYF
NA,TRBJ1-3,NA,TRBV9,TGTGCCAGCAGCGAAGTCGGGAACACCATATATTTT,CASSEVGNTIYF
NA,TRBJ1-2,NA,TRBV6-5,TGTGCCAGCAGTTACTCCTACAGGTCCAAAGGTGGCTACACCTTC,CASSYSYRSKGGYTF
NA,TRBJ2-7,few,TRBV4-2,TGTGCCAGCAGCCAACCGGACTTTTACGAGCAGTACTTC,CASSQPDFYEQYF
NA,TRBJ1-2,NA,TRBV3-1/TRBV3-2,TGTGCCTCTGGAGGGAGAGACTATGGCTACACCTTC,CASGGRDYGYTF
TRBD2,TRBJ2-1,NA,TRBV7-8,TGTGCCAGCAGCGTCGGCGGGACTAGCGGCTACAATGAGCAGTTCTTC,CASSVGGTSGYNEQFF
NA,TRBJ1-4,NA,TRBV5-1,TGCGCCAGCAGTTTAACAGGGTTAACTAATGAAAAACTGTTTTTT,CASSLTGLTNEKLFF
NA,TRBJ1-2,NA,TRBV7-2,TGTGCCAGCAGCTCTTTGGGGGGGGCTAACTATGGCTACACCTTC,CASSSLGGANYGYTF
TRBD1,TRBJ2-7,NA,TRBV28,TGTGCCAGCAGTCGGACAGGGATGACCTACGAGCAGTACTTC,CASSRTGMTYEQYF
TRBD1,TRBJ1-1,few,TRBV18,TGTGCCAGCTCACCAGAAGGGACAGGGGGCACTGAAGCTTTCTTT,CASSPEGTGGTEAFF
NA,TRBJ1-1,NA,TRBV4-2,TGTGCCAGCAGCCCCGAGAGGGGGACTGAAGCTTTCTTT,CASSPERGTEAFF
NA,TRBJ1-2,NA,TRBV19,TGTGCCAGTAGTAGTAACCCCGGAGTCTATGGCTACACCTTC,CASSSNPGVYGYTF
TRBD1,TRBJ1-5,NA,TRBV7-2,TGTGCCAGCAGCGCCGACAGGGGGCGTCTCAATCAGCCCCAGCATTTT,CASSADRGRLNQPQHF
NA,TRBJ2-2,NA,TRBV7-2,TGTGCCAGCAGCTTAATGGGCCAGGCCGGGGAGCTGTTTTTT,CASSLMGQAGELFF
NA,TRBJ1-4,NA,TRBV11-2,TGTGCCAGCAGCTTAGATCATAGAGAAAAACTGTTTTTT,CASSLDHREKLFF
TRBD1,TRBJ1-1,NA,TRBV5-1,TGCGCCAGCAGCTTGGCCACCGGGACAGGGTGGACTGAAGCTTTCTTT,CASSLATGTGWTEAFF
NA,TRBJ1-4,NA,TRBV3-1/TRBV3-2,TGTGCCAGCAGCCTAGGAGGGAGTGAAAAACTGTTTTTT,CASSLGGSEKLFF
NA,TRBJ2-2,few,TRBV5-5,TGTGCCAGCAGCTTAGAGGGGGGGCACACCGGGGAGCTGTTTTTT,CASSLEGGHTGELFF
TRBD1,TRBJ1-4,NA,TRBV7-9,TGTGCCAGCAGCTTAGCGGCAGGGGGCAATGAAAAACTGTTTTTT,CASSLAAGGNEKLFF